This T cell receptor (beta chain) was identified in a study of T-cell reconstitution after alpha-beta-depleted transplantation in children. Unique molecular identifiers were built into the TCRbeta library. TCRdb redid the calling of the PCR reads with MiXCR, one entry per CDR3 protein. The data contain about 400,000 distinct CDR3 sequences, roughly 22% of them singletons. There are many counts of this clonotype. The V and J ends lost 4 bases and 2 bases, in that order; junction bases with no gene match: 5. Germline assignment: CDR1 LGHNA and CDR2 YSLEER. The CDR3 loop spans 16 amino acids. Sequences were derived from PBMCs from the stem cell graft donor, sampled from the stem cell graft. This receptor was taken from a human donor who donated a stem cell graft to a child with acute myeloid leukemia. The V gene is TRBV4-3, the J gene TRBJ2-3; TRBD2 matches at 11 bases. The CDR3 here is CASSLTSGSITDTQYF. In nucleotides, the CDR3 is TGCGCCAGCAGCCTTACTAGCGGGAGTATCACAGATACGCAGTATTTT.